Listed below are T cell receptor beta chains from one sample, sequenced in a study of graft-versus-host responses after intestinal transplantation. Sequencing used immunoSEQ multiplex PCR; TCRdb keeps in-frame clones, though not all of them. Here the sample spans tens of thousands of clones, about three quarters being singletons. This sample comprised ileum tissue, obtained 98 days after intestinal transplantation. The receptor set was obtained from a human patient who received an intestinal transplant, so some T cells may come from the graft donor. CDR3s include the opening cysteine and the closing phenylalanine or tryptophan. D genes are given only for firm matches. Size values are once, few and many counts, or a class for expanded clones, and some rows have none.

d_call	clone_size	j_call	v_call	cdr3_aa	cdr3_nt
TRBD2	.	TRBJ2-2	TRBV7-8	CASTLAGGSTGELFF	TGTGCCAGCACCTTAGCGGGGGGGTCCACCGGGGAGCTGTTTTTT
.	.	TRBJ2-1	TRBV14	CASSPGAILNNEQFF	TGTGCCAGCAGCCCTGGGGCCATTCTAAACAATGAGCAGTTCTTC
.	once	TRBJ2-3	TRBV7-6	CASSLNPSSTDTQYF	TGTGCCAGCAGCTTAAATCCTTCTAGCACAGATACGCAGTATTTT
.	.	TRBJ1-2	TRBV4-1	CASSQGGGGYTF	TGCGCCAGCAGCCAAGGTGGGGGCGGCTACACCTTC
.	medium-sized	TRBJ1-6	TRBV5-1	CASSLGLNEGLHF	TGCGCCAGCAGCTTGGGGCTTAATGAGGGACTCCACTTT
TRBD1	few	TRBJ2-3	TRBV5-1	CASSSLGTGGFTDTQYF	TGCGCCAGCAGTAGTTTAGGGACAGGGGGCTTCACAGATACGCAGTATTTT
TRBD2	.	TRBJ2-1	TRBV6-6	CASSLAGGPVNEQFF	TGTGCCAGCAGCCTAGCGGGGGGGCCTGTCAATGAGCAGTTCTTC
.	few	TRBJ2-6	TRBV28	CASQNSGANVLTF	TGTGCCAGCCAAAACTCTGGGGCCAACGTCCTGACTTTC
.	.	TRBJ2-1	TRBV7-9	CASSDSLGNNEQFF	TGTGCCAGCAGTGATAGTCTCGGGAACAATGAGCAGTTCTTC
TRBD1	.	TRBJ2-4	TRBV4-2	CASSQGLLPGQGNIQYF	TGTGCCAGCAGCCAAGGCCTTTTGCCGGGACAGGGAAACATTCAGTACTTC
TRBD1	.	TRBJ1-6	TRBV9	CASSPQGAGSPLHF	TGTGCCAGCAGCCCTCAGGGGGCGGGTTCACCCCTCCACTTT
.	.	TRBJ1-5	TRBV27	CASRDSQGIRNQPQHF	TGTGCCAGCAGGGACTCACAGGGCATCCGCAATCAGCCCCAGCATTTT
.	few	TRBJ2-2	TRBV7-9	CASSAPNTGELFF	TGTGCCAGCAGCGCCCCGAACACCGGGGAGCTGTTTTTT
.	.	TRBJ1-1	TRBV6-1	CASSEFGQGAEAFF	TGTGCCAGCAGTGAATTTGGGCAGGGCGCTGAAGCTTTCTTT
TRBD1	.	TRBJ1-6	TRBV7-9	CASSFAPTGKNSPLHF	TGTGCCAGCAGCTTCGCACCGACAGGGAAAAATTCACCCCTCCACTTT
.	.	TRBJ1-5	TRBV15	CATSSLAGGGQPQHF	TGTGCCACCAGCAGCCTCGCCGGGGGAGGGCAGCCCCAGCATTTT
.	once	TRBJ2-3	TRBV7-7	CASSVRGSDTQYF	TGTGCCAGCAGCGTTCGGGGGTCCGATACGCAGTATTTT
.	.	TRBJ2-3	TRBV7-8	CASSSTQGGGTDTQYF	TGTGCCAGCAGCTCGACACAGGGAGGTGGCACAGATACGCAGTATTTT
TRBD2	.	TRBJ2-1	TRBV27	CASKLAGGLNEQFF	TGTGCCAGCAAACTAGCGGGGGGGCTCAATGAGCAGTTCTTC
.	.	TRBJ1-4	TRBV9	CASSAAGALNEKLFF	TGTGCCAGCAGCGCAGCGGGGGCCCTCAATGAAAAACTGTTTTTT
.	.	TRBJ1-2	TRBV6-6	CASSYASGEGGYTF	TGTGCCAGCAGTTACGCATCGGGGGAGGGCGGCTACACCTTC
.	.	TRBJ1-5	TRBV19	CASSGPVSQPQHF	TGTGCCAGTAGTGGCCCCGTTTCCCAGCCCCAGCATTTT
.	once	TRBJ1-2	TRBV27	CASSLSSGFGYTF	TGTGCCAGCAGTTTATCGTCAGGTTTTGGCTACACCTTC
TRBD2	few	TRBJ2-1	TRBV4-1	CASSKRGIVHEQFF	TGCGCCAGTAGTAAGCGGGGAATAGTACATGAGCAGTTCTTC
TRBD2	once	TRBJ2-2	TRBV9	CASSVTWLAGGTGELFF	TGTGCCAGCAGTGTCACCTGGTTAGCGGGAGGCACCGGGGAGCTGTTTTTT